This TCR beta chain was sequenced in a study of post-analysis software for immune sequencing data. Whole-study context: The cohort encompassed relapsing-remitting, secondary progressive and progressive-relapsing multiple sclerosis disease courses. Study-level points and caveats: Diversity measured as normalized Chao1 was significantly lower in multiple sclerosis patients than in controls. The five TRBV segments detected at higher frequency in patients than in controls included TRBV5-6, TRBV5-1 and TRBV20-1.

Of note for this clonotype: What it recognizes is unknown.

CDR1 is DFQATT, CDR2 SNEGSKA, per germline (reference sequence). The V gene lost 3 bases and the J gene lost 2 bases, with 14 bases spanning the gap. This CDR3 has 14 residues. The TCR beta cDNA libraries carried unique molecular identifiers. The authors obtained 500,000 to 600,000 cDNA molecules from about 0.94 to 9.7 million T cells. Each CDR3 protein gets one entry after TCRdb re-called the PCR reads with MiXCR. The sample holds about 460,000 distinct CDR3 sequences, around 40% seen once. The rearrangement links TRBV20-1 to TRBJ2-7; possible D gene TRBD2, 6 bases. The receptor was isolated from a girl aged 10 to 17 with multiple sclerosis. Sequenced: blood. The CDR3 coding sequence is TGCAGTGCTAGGGGGACTCTTGCTACCTACGAGCAGTACTTC. Translating it yields CSARGTLATYEQYF.